These T cell receptor beta chains were read from a single sample in a study of cytomegalovirus exposure and HLA in healthy donors. Assay used: immunoSEQ multiplex PCR; TCRdb lists only in-frame clones, some missing. Among about 70,000 clones listed, approximately 64% were seen once. Sample: PBMCs. All receptors come from a man aged 35-49 years in good health and CMV-seropositive. Each CDR3 is given with its conserved first and last residue. Each record gives: CDR3 protein, CDR3 DNA, clone size, D gene, J gene, V gene. A D gene is named only where the DNA matches it firmly. Some rows mark clone size as missing; the rest say once, few, many or name a class of expanded clone.

CDR3aa: CAVVREGGTDTQYF
CDR3nt: TGTGCTGTCGTACGGGAAGGCGGCACAGATACGCAGTATTTT
abundance: -
d_gene: -
j_gene: TRBJ2-3
v_gene: TRBV19

CDR3aa: CASSALTGTVVMNTEAFF
CDR3nt: TGTGCCAGCAGCGCTTTAACCGGGACAGTTGTTATGAACACTGAAGCTTTCTTT
abundance: -
d_gene: TRBD1
j_gene: TRBJ1-1
v_gene: TRBV11-2

CDR3aa: CASSGGTGFTYEQYF
CDR3nt: TGTGCCAGCAGTGGAGGGACAGGATTTACCTACGAGCAGTACTTC
abundance: -
d_gene: TRBD1
j_gene: TRBJ2-7
v_gene: TRBV6-5

CDR3aa: CASSFLTGDLRTGELFF
CDR3nt: TGCGCCAGCAGCTTTTTAACAGGGGATCTTCGGACCGGGGAGCTGTTTTTT
abundance: -
d_gene: TRBD1
j_gene: TRBJ2-2
v_gene: TRBV5-1

CDR3aa: CASSVSVSGGAEQYF
CDR3nt: TGTGCCAGCAGCGTAAGCGTCTCGGGAGGAGCCGAGCAGTACTTC
abundance: once
d_gene: TRBD2
j_gene: TRBJ2-7
v_gene: TRBV9

CDR3aa: CASSANRGQGEQFF
CDR3nt: TGTGCCAGCAGCGCCAACAGGGGGCAGGGTGAGCAGTTCTTC
abundance: -
d_gene: TRBD1
j_gene: TRBJ2-1
v_gene: TRBV9

CDR3aa: CAWTGQGNTEAFF
CDR3nt: TGTGCCTGGACCGGACAGGGGAACACTGAAGCTTTCTTT
abundance: few
d_gene: TRBD1
j_gene: TRBJ1-1
v_gene: TRBV30

CDR3aa: CASRSDRAGNTEAFF
CDR3nt: TGTGCCAGTAGATCCGACAGGGCGGGTAACACTGAAGCTTTCTTT
abundance: few
d_gene: TRBD1
j_gene: TRBJ1-1
v_gene: TRBV19

CDR3aa: CASSYGGTDGTEAFF
CDR3nt: TGTGCCAGCAGTTACGGAGGGACGGATGGAACTGAAGCTTTCTTT
abundance: -
d_gene: -
j_gene: TRBJ1-1
v_gene: TRBV6-6

CDR3aa: CASTVGRGTEAFF
CDR3nt: TGTGCCAGTACAGTCGGGAGAGGCACTGAAGCTTTCTTT
abundance: -
d_gene: -
j_gene: TRBJ1-1
v_gene: TRBV19

CDR3aa: CASVNRGGEQYF
CDR3nt: TGTGCCAGCGTTAACAGGGGCGGCGAGCAGTACTTC
abundance: -
d_gene: TRBD1
j_gene: TRBJ2-7
v_gene: TRBV25-1

CDR3aa: CASGTVNTGELFF
CDR3nt: TGCGCCAGCGGAACAGTTAACACCGGGGAGCTGTTTTTT
abundance: -
d_gene: -
j_gene: TRBJ2-2
v_gene: TRBV4-3